The 5 T cell receptor beta chains below all came from one sample that was sequenced in a study of identical twins. In TCRdb, the 5' RACE reads were re-called with MiXCR into one record per CDR3 protein. Of around 1.7 million distinct CDR3 sequences detected, 32% appear once; the ten largest clones hold about 0.3%. Sequencing input: cord blood. These receptor sequences come from a newborn girl in good health.

This clonotype was observed a handful of times. The genes are TRBV20-1 and TRBJ2-7, with D tentatively TRBD2 (5 bases). This CDR3 has 13 residues. Trimming cost V 2 bases and J 6 bases, with 14 bases left between them. The germline gives CDR1 DFQATT, CDR2 SNEGSKA (reference sequence). CDR3 residues: CSARPGGGTEQYF. The CDR3, as DNA: TGCAGTGCTAGACCCGGAGGAGGAACCGAGCAGTACTTC.

Concerning this clonotype itself: A read error may account for a junction end that differs from germline. The V call is TRBV12-3 or TRBV12-4, the J call TRBJ1-5, with TRBD1 as a possible D gene (6 bases). The CDR3 spans 13 residues. The chain's CDR3 is CAGSWTDNQPQHF. The CDR3 coding sequence is TGTGCCGGCAGTTGGACAGATAATCAGCCCCAGCATTTT.

Comment on this clonotype: Mismatch with germline at one junction end may stem from a read error. V usage is TRBV7-2 and J usage is TRBJ2-2, with a tentative D call TRBD2 (5 bases). CDR3 length: 15 amino acids. Per the germline V gene, CDR1 is SGHTA and CDR2 is FQGNSA. CDR3 sequence reads: CASSLVPGLTGELFF. CDR3 in DNA: TGTGCCAGCAGCTTAGTTCCTGGACTCACCGGGGAGCTGTTTTTC.

The chain is built from TRBV28 and TRBJ2-5; 16 bases match TRBD2. After removal of 5 bases from V and 11 bases from J, the junction contained 17 bases not matched to a gene. The CDR3 consists of 18 residues. Germline V gives CDR1 MDHEN, CDR2 SYDVKM. The CDR3 spells CASSTGLAGGPDWKEQYF. The CDR3 bases are TGTGCCAGCAGTACGGGACTAGCGGGAGGGCCTGATTGGAAAGAGCAGTACTTC.

In regard to this clonotype: A junction boundary mismatches the germline segment, possibly from a read error. V gene TRBV20-1 combines with J gene TRBJ2-3; D gene unclear. CDR1 and CDR2 from the germline V gene are DFQATT and SNEGSKA (reference sequence). The CDR3 length is 14 residues. The CDR3 bases are TGCGGTGCCAAGATTCTGAGGACGGGAGATACGCAGTATTTT. Its translation: CGAKILRTGDTQYF.